This T cell receptor (beta chain) was retrieved from a study of shared clonotypes between healthy human individuals. Study-level findings and limits: Specimens sampled were limited to blood, with tissue repertoires likely differing. The sharing of 5% to 6.5% of naive CD4 clonotypes was seen across a handful of donors.

Of note for this clone: The antigen is not known.

This CDR3 comprises 16 residues. Looked up from germline, CDR1 is MNHEY and CDR2 is SVGAGI. Unmatched junction bases numbered 8, after V lost 2 bases and J lost 7 bases. Assay used: immunoSEQ multiplex PCR; TCRdb lists only in-frame clones, some missing. The table includes around 2,000,000 clones, about 95% detected once. The naive CD8 population came from CD45RO-negative cells selected for CCR7, without terminally differentiated effector memory CD45RA+ cells. Sequenced input: naive CD8+ T cells sorted from blood. The source is a man younger than 35 in good health. This chain uses TRBV6-5 with TRBJ1-4, with 9 bases matching TRBD1. The CDR3 reads CASSYDRDRVGEKLFF. The CDR3 nucleotides are TGTGCCAGCAGTTACGACCGGGACAGGGTGGGTGAAAAACTGTTTTTT.